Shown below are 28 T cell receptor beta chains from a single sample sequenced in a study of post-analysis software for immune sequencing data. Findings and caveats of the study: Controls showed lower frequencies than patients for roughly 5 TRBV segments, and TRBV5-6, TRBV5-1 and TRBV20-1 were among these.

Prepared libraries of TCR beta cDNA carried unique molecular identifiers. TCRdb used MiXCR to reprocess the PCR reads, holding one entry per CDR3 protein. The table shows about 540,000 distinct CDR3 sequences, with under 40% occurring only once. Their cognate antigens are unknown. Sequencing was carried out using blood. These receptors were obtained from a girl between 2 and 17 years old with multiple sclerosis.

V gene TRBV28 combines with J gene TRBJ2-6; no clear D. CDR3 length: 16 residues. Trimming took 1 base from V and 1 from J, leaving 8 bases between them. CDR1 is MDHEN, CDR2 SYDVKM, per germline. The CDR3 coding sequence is TGTGCCAGCAGTTTATCGTTAGGTTCTGGGGCCAACGTCCTGACTTTC. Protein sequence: CASSLSLGSGANVLTF.

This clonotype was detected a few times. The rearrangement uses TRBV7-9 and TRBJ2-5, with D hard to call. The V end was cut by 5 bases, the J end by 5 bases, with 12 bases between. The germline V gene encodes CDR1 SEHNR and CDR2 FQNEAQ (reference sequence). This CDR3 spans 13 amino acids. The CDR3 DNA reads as TGTGCCAGCAGCCACCCGCCCCGGGAGACCCAGTACTTC. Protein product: CASSHPPRETQYF. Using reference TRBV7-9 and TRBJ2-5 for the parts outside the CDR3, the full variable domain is DTGVSQNPRHKITKRGQNVTFRCDPISEHNRLYWYRQTLGQGPEFLTYFQNEAQLEKSRLLSDRFSAERPKGSFSTLEIQRTEQGDSAMYLCASSHPPRETQYFGPGTRLLVL.

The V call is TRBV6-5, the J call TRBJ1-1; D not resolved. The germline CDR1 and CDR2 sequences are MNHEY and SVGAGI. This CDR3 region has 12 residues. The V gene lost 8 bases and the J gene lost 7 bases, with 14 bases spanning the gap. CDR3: CASAALGDEAFF. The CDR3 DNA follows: TGTGCCAGCGCCGCACTGGGCGATGAAGCTTTCTTT.

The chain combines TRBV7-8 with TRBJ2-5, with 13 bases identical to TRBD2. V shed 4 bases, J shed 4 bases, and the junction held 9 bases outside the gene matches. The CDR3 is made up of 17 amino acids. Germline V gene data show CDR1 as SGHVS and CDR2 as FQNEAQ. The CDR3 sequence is CASSSSRGLAGRETQYF. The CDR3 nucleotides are TGTGCCAGCAGCTCCTCCCGGGGACTAGCGGGACGAGAGACCCAGTACTTC.

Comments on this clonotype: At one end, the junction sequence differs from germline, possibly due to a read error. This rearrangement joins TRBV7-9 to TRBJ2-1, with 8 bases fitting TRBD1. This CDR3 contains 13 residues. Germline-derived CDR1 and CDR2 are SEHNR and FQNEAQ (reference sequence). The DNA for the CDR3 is TGTGCCAGCAGCTCCCAGGGGGCCGAGCTTGGATACTTC. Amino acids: CASSSQGAELGYF.

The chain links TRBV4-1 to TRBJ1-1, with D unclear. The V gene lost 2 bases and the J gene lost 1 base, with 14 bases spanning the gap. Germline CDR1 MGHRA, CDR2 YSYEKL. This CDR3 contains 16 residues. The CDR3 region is CASSQLWGGTNTEAFF. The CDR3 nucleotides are TGCGCCAGCAGCCAACTATGGGGAGGTACGAACACTGAAGCTTTCTTT.

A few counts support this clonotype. CDR3 in amino acids: CASMGNSYEQYF. The CDR3 nucleotides are TGTGCCAGCATGGGCAACTCCTACGAGCAGTACTTC. The rearrangement links TRBV28 to TRBJ2-7; D remains unclear. CDR1 is MDHEN, CDR2 SYDVKM, per germline. This CDR3 has 12 amino acids. Trimming shortened V by 7 bases and J by 0 bases, and 7 bases separated the two germline ends.

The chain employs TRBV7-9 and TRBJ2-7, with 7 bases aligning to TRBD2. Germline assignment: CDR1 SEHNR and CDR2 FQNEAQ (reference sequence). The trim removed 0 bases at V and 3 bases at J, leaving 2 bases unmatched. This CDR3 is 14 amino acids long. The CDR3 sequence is CASSLAGRDYEQYF. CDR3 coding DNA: TGTGCCAGCAGCTTAGCAGGGAGGGACTACGAGCAGTACTTC. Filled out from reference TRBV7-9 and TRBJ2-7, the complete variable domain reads DTGVSQNPRHKITKRGQNVTFRCDPISEHNRLYWYRQTLGQGPEFLTYFQNEAQLEKSRLLSDRFSAERPKGSFSTLEIQRTEQGDSAMYLCASSLAGRDYEQYFGPGTRLTVT.

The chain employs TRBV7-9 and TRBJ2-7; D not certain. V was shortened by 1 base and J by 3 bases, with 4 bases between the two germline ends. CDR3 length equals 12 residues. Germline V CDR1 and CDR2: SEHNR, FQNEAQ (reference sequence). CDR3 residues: CASSLDIYEQYF. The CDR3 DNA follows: TGTGCCAGCAGCTTAGATATCTACGAGCAGTACTTC.

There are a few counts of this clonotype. The CDR3: CASSLGGLASPTDTQYF. CDR3 bases: TGTGCCAGCAGCTTAGGGGGACTAGCCTCACCCACAGATACGCAGTATTTT. The chain recombines TRBV7-6 with TRBJ2-3, with 9 positions matching TRBD2. This CDR3 is built from 17 residues. Germline loops: CDR1 SGHVS, CDR2 FNYEAQ. V was clipped by 1 base and J by 2 bases; unmatched bases: 7.

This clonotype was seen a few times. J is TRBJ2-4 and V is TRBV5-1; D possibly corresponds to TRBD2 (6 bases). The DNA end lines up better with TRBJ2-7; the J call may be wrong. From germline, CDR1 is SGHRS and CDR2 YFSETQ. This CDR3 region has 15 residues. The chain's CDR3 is CASSKEGSSEGEQYF. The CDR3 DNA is TGCGCCAGCAGCAAGGAGGGGTCTAGCGAGGGCGAGCAGTACTTC.

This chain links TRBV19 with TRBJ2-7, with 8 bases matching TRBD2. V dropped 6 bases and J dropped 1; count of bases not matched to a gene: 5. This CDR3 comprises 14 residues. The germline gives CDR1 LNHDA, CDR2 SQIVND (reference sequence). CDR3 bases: TGTGCCAGTAGATCCGGGGGGGCGTCCTACGAGCAGTACTTC. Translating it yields CASRSGGASYEQYF.

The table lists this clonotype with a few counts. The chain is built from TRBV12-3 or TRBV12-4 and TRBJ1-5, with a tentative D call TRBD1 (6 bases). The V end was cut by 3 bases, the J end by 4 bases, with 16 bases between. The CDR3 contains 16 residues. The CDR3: CASSFIGGRGNQPQHF. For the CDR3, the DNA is TGTGCCAGCAGTTTTATCGGGGGGCGCGGGAATCAGCCCCAGCATTTT.

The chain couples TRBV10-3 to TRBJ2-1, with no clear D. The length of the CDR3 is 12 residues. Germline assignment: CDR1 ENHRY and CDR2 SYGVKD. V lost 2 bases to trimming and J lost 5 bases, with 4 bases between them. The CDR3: CAISETDNEQFF. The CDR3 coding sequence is TGTGCCATCAGTGAGACGGACAATGAGCAGTTCTTC.

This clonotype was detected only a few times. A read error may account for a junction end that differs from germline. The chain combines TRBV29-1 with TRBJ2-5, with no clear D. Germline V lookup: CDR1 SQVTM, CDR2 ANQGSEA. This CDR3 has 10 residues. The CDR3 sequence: CSVQEETQYF. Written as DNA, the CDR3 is TGCAGCGTTCAAGAAGAGACCCAGTACTTC.

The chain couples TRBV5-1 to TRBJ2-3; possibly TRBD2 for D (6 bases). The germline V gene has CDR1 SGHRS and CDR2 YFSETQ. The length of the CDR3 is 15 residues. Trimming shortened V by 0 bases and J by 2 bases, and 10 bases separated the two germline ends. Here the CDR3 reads CASSLELAYTDTQYF. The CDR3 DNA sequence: TGCGCCAGCAGCTTGGAACTAGCCTACACAGATACGCAGTATTTT.

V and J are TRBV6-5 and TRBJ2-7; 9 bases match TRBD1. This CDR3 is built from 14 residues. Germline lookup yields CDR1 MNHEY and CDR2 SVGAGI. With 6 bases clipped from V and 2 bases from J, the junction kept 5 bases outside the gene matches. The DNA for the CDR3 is TGTGCCAGCAGGTGGGGGACAGGGCCCTACGAGCAGTACTTC. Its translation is CASRWGTGPYEQYF.

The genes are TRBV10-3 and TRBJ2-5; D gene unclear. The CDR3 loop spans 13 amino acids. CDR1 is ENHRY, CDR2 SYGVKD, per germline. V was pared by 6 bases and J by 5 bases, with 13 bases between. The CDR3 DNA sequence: TGTGCCATCAGCAAGGAAGGACGGGAGACCCAGTACTTC. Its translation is CAISKEGRETQYF.

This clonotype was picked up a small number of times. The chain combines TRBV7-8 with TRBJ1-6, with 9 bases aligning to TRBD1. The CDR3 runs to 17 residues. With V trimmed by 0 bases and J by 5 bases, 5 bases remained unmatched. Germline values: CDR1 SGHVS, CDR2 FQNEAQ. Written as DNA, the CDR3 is TGTGCCAGCAGCTTAGCCCCAGGACAGGGGCATAATTCACCCCTCCACTTT. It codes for CASSLAPGQGHNSPLHF. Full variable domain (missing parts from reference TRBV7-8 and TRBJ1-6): GAGVSQSPRYKVAKRGQDVALRCDPISGHVSLFWYQQALGQGPEFLTYFQNEAQLDKSGLPSDRFFAERPEGSVSTLKIQRTQQEDSAVYLCASSLAPGQGHNSPLHFGNGTRLTVT.

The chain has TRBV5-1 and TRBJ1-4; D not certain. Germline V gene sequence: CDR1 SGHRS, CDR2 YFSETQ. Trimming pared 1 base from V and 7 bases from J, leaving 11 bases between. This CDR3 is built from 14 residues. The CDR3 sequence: CASSLRPKSEKLFF. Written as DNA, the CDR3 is TGCGCCAGCAGCTTGAGGCCGAAAAGTGAAAAACTGTTTTTT.

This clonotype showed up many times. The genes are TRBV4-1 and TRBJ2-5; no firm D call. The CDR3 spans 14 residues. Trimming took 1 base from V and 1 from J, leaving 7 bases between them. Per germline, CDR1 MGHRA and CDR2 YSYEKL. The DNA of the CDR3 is TGCGCCAGCAGCCAAGTTTTTGCCCAAGAGACCCAGTACTTC. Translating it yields CASSQVFAQETQYF.

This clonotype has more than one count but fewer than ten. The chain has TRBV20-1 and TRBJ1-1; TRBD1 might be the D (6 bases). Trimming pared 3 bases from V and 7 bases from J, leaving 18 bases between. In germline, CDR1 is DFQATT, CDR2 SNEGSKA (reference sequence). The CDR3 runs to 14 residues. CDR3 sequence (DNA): TGCAGTGCTAGTAGTGCAGGGGTGGCAGGTGAAGCTTTCTTT. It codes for CSASSAGVAGEAFF.

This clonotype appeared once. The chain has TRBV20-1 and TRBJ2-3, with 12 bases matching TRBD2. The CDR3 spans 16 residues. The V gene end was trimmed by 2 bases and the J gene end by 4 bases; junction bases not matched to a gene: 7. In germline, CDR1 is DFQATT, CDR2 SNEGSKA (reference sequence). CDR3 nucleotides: TGCAGTGCTAGAAGGGCTAGCGGGGGGGCATCAGATACGCAGTATTTT. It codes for CSARRASGGASDTQYF.

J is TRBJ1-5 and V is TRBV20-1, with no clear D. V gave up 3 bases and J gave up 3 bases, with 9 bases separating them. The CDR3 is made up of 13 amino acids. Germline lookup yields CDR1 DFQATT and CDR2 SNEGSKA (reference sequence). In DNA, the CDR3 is TGCAGTGCTAGTGCGGGATTCAATCAGCCCCAGCATTTT. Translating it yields CSASAGFNQPQHF.

The DNA for the CDR3 is TGCAGTGCTAGACCGAAAGCTACACGAGCGAACACTGAAGCTTTCTTT. This translates into CSARPKATRANTEAFF. V gene TRBV20-1 combines with J gene TRBJ1-1, with unresolved D. The germline V gene encodes CDR1 DFQATT and CDR2 SNEGSKA (reference sequence). V was cut by 2 bases and J by 1 base, with 17 bases left in between. CDR3 size: 16 residues.

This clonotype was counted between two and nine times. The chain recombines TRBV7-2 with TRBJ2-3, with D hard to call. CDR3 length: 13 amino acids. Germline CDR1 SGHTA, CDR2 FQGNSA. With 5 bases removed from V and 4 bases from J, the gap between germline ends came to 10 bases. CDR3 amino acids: CASSANQADTQYF. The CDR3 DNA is TGTGCCAGCAGCGCTAACCAGGCAGATACGCAGTATTTT.

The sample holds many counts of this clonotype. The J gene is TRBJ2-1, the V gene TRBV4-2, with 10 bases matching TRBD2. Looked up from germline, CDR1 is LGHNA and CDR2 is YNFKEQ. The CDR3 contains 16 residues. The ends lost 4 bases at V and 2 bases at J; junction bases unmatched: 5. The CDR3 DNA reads TGTGCCAGCAGCCGGGGAAGCGGGGGGGCCTACAATGAGCAGTTCTTC. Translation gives CASSRGSGGAYNEQFF.

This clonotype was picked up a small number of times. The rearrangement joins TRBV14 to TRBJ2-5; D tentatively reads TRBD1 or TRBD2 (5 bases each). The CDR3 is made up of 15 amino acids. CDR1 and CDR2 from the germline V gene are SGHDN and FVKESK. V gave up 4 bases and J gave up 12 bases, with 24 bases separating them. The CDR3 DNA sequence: TGTGCCAGCAGCCCTACCGGGACGGCCGCCCGGGTGAAGTACTTC. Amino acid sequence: CASSPTGTAARVKYF.